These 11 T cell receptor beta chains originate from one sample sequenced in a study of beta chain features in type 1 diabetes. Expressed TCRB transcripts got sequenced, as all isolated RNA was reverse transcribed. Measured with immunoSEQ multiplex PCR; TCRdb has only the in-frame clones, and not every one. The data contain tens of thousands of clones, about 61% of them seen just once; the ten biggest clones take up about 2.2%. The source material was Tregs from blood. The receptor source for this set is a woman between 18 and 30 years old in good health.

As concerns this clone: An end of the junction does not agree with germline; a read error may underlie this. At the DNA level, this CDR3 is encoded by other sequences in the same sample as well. The CDR3, as DNA: TGCAGCCTCGGGGGGGGACAGGGTGCAGATACACAGTATTTT. This translates into CSLGGGQGADTQYF. V is TRBV29-1 and J is TRBJ2-3; perhaps TRBD1 as D (9 bases). CDR3 length: 14 amino acids. CDR1 is SQVTM, CDR2 ANQGSEA, per germline.

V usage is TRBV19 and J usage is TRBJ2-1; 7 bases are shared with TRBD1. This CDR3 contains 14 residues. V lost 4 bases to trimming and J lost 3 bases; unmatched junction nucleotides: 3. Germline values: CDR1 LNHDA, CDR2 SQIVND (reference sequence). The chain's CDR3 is CASSTRDSYNEQFF. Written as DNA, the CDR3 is TGTGCCAGTAGTACCCGGGACAGCTACAATGAGCAGTTCTTC.

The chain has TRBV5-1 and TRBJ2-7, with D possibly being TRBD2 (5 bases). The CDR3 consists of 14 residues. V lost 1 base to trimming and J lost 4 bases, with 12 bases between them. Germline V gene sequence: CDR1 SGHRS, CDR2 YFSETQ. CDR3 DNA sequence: TGCGCCAGCAGCTTGACCGGACTGCTTTACGAGCAGTACTTC. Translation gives CASSLTGLLYEQYF.

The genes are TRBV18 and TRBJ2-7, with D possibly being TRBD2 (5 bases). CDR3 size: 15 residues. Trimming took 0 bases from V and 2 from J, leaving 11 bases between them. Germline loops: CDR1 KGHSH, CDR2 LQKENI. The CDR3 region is CASSPPGVTPYEQYF. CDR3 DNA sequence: TGTGCCAGCTCACCACCCGGGGTGACTCCCTACGAGCAGTACTTC.

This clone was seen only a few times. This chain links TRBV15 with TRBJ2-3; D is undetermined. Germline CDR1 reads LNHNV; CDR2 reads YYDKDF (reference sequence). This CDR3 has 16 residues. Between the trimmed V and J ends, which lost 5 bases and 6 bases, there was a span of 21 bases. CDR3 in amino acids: CATSPRRIGAGDTQYF. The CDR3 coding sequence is TGTGCCACCAGCCCCCGACGTATTGGAGCTGGGGATACGCAGTATTTT.

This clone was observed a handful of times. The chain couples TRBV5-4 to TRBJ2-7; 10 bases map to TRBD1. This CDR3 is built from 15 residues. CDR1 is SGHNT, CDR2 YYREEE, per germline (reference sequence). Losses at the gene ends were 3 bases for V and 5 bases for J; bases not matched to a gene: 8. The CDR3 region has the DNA TGTGCCAGCAGCTCTCGACAGGGGGCGAGCAACGAGCAGTACTTC. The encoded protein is CASSSRQGASNEQYF. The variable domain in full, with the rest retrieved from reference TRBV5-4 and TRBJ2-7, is ETGVTQSPTHLIKTRGQQVTLRCSSQSGHNTVSWYQQALGQGPQFIFQYYREEENGRGNFPPRFSGLQFPNYSSELNVNALELDDSALYLCASSSRQGASNEQYFGPGTRLTVT.

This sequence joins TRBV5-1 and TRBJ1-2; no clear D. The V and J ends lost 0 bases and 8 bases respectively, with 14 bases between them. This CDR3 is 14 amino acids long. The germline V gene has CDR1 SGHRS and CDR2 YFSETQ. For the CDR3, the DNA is TGCGCCAGCAGCTTGGGAACAGTTTCGTCCGGCTACACCTTC. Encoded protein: CASSLGTVSSGYTF.

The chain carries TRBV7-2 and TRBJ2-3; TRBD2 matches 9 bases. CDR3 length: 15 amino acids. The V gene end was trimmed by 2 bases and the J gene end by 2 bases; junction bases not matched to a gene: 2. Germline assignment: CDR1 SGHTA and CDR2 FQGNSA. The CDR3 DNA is TGTGCCAGCAGCTTAAGCGGGGGGTTCACAGATACGCAGTATTTT. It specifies CASSLSGGFTDTQYF.

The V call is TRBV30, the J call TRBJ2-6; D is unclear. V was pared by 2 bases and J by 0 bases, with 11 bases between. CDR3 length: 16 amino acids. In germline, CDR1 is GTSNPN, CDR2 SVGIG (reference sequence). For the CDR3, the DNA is TGTGCCTGGAGTTCGAGGCCCAGCTCTGGGGCCAACGTCCTGACTTTC. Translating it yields CAWSSRPSSGANVLTF.

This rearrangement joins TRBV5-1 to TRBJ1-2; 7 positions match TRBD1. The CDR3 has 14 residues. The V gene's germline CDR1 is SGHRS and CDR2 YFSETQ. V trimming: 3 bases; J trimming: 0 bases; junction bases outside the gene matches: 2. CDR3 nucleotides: TGCGCCAGCAGCTCCGGGACAGCTAACTATGGCTACACCTTC. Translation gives CASSSGTANYGYTF.

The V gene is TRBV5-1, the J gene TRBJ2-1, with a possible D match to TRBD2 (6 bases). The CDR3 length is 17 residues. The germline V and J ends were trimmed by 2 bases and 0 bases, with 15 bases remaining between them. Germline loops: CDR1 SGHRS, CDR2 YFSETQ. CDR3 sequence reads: CASSFDGTPSSYNEQFF. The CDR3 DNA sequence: TGCGCCAGCAGCTTCGACGGGACTCCCAGCTCCTACAATGAGCAGTTCTTC. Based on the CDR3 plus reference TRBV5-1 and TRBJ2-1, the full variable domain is KAGVTQTPRYLIKTRGQQVTLSCSPISGHRSVSWYQQTPGQGLQFLFEYFSETQRNKGNFPGRFSGRQFSNSRSEMNVSTLELGDSALYLCASSFDGTPSSYNEQFFGPGTRLTVL.